Listed here are 9 T cell receptor beta chains from one sample, sequenced in a study of circulating tumor DNA in untreated peripheral T-cell lymphoma. The repertoire was sequenced with immunoSEQ multiplex PCR; TCRdb's copy has only in-frame clones and lacks some. The sample yields fewer than 11,000 clones, about 75% seen once. Sequencing was performed on tumor tissue. Receptor source: a human donor with peripheral T-cell lymphoma.

This rearrangement joins TRBV29-1 to TRBJ2-3; D not certain. Germline CDR1 SQVTM, CDR2 ANQGSEA. This CDR3 region has 14 residues. V was cut by 6 bases and J by 2 bases, with 15 bases left in between. The CDR3 is CSVSVSLLTDTQYF. CDR3 nucleotides: TGCAGCGTATCAGTCAGCCTACTCACAGATACGCAGTATTTT.

The count of this clone is one. The rearrangement uses TRBV19 and TRBJ2-3, with 9 bases identical to TRBD1. This CDR3 contains 16 residues. V lost 4 bases to trimming and J lost 2 bases; unmatched junction nucleotides: 7. Germline-derived CDR1 and CDR2 are LNHDA and SQIVND (reference sequence). The CDR3 loop is CASSTRTGAHTDTQYF. For the CDR3, the DNA is TGTGCCAGTAGTACTCGGACAGGGGCCCACACAGATACGCAGTATTTT.

The rearrangement joins TRBV11-3 to TRBJ2-3, with 11 positions matching TRBD2. This CDR3 is built from 14 residues. From germline, CDR1 is SGHNT and CDR2 YENEEA. V shed 6 bases, J shed 4 bases, and the junction held 3 bases outside the gene matches. As DNA, the CDR3 is TGTGCCAGCAGTATAGCGGGGGGGTCAGATACGCAGTATTTT. Protein: CASSIAGGSDTQYF.

The chain carries TRBV6-8 and TRBJ1-1; possibly TRBD1 for D (6 bases). Trimming took off 7 bases at V and 6 bases at J, with 21 bases between the two ends. There are 15 residues in the CDR3. Germline V gives CDR1 MNHGY, CDR2 SAAAGT. The CDR3 sequence is CASIPGRGQVAEAFF. In DNA, the CDR3 is TGTGCCAGCATCCCCGGCCGGGGGCAGGTAGCTGAAGCTTTCTTT.

This sequence joins TRBV11-3 and TRBJ2-3; maybe TRBD2 (6 bases). Trimming shortened V by 5 bases and J by 1 base, and 16 bases separated the two germline ends. The CDR3 is made up of 16 amino acids. Germline values: CDR1 SGHNT, CDR2 YENEEA. The CDR3 region has the DNA TGTGCCAGCAGCCACACAAGCGGGTCCCGCACAGATACGCAGTATTTT. Protein product: CASSHTSGSRTDTQYF.

In its sample, this clone was seen once. This chain links TRBV15 with TRBJ1-2, with TRBD1 identical over 9 bases. Per the germline V gene, CDR1 is LNHNV and CDR2 is YYDKDF (reference sequence). CDR3 size: 15 residues. The V segment lost 4 bases and the J segment 8 bases; nucleotides outside the gene matches: 11. DNA for the CDR3: TGTGCCACCAGCACGGCCGGGACAGGGACTGGAGGCTACACCTTC. Residues: CATSTAGTGTGGYTF.

CDR3 nucleotide sequence: TGCAGCGTTGAATTTTCGGGACACGAGGAGAATGAGCAGTTCTTC. The encoded protein is CSVEFSGHEENEQFF. The chain recombines TRBV29-1 with TRBJ2-1, with a weak D call TRBD1 (6 bases). The V and J ends lost 2 bases and 7 bases respectively, with 18 bases between them. CDR1 SQVTM and CDR2 ANQGSEA come from the germline V gene. The CDR3 totals 15 residues.

This chain links TRBV29-1 with TRBJ2-1; D gene uncertain. V was pared by 4 bases and J by 0 bases, with 10 bases between. The CDR3 is made up of 14 amino acids. From germline, CDR1 is SQVTM and CDR2 ANQGSEA. The CDR3, as DNA: TGCAGCGTTGGTTCAAGGAGCTCCTACAATGAGCAGTTCTTC. This codes for CSVGSRSSYNEQFF.

On this clone itself: The junction departs from germline at one end; a sequencing error may be responsible. J is TRBJ1-4 and V is TRBV6-8; no firm D call. The CDR3 is 13 residues long. Germline V gene lookup returns CDR1 MNHGY and CDR2 SAAAGT. As DNA, the CDR3 is TGTGCCATCAGTTCTGTAGTGAATGAAAAACTGTTTTTT. Translating it yields CAISSVVNEKLFF.